This T cell receptor beta chain was identified in a study of T cells after yellow fever vaccination. Turning to the study itself: Low-cell-number fractions underwent preparation using SMART-Seq v4 Ultra Low Input.

As TCR cDNA was made by 5'RACE template switching, a universal primer site and UMIs were added. TCRdb reanalysed the 5' RACE reads using MiXCR and keeps one entry per CDR3 protein. The sample lists a few hundred thousand distinct CDR3 sequences; around 10% were seen once. Findings of the study overall: Some clonotypes, a small share, were shared between CD4 and CD8 compartments.

The V gene's germline CDR1 is PRHDT and CDR2 FYEKMQ (reference sequence). V lost 4 bases and J lost 12; bases outside the gene matches: 6. This CDR3 spans 12 amino acids. A note on this clonotype: Its antigen is not identified.

V and J are TRBV13 and TRBJ1-1; 9 nucleotides align to TRBD1. Sequencing used PBMCs, obtained on the day of the first yellow fever vaccination. The sequence came from a man between 18 and 35 years old who received the YFV17D yellow fever vaccine. The DNA of the CDR3 is TGTGCCAGCAGCTCCGGGACAGGGAGAACTTTCTTT. It yields the protein CASSSGTGRTFF.